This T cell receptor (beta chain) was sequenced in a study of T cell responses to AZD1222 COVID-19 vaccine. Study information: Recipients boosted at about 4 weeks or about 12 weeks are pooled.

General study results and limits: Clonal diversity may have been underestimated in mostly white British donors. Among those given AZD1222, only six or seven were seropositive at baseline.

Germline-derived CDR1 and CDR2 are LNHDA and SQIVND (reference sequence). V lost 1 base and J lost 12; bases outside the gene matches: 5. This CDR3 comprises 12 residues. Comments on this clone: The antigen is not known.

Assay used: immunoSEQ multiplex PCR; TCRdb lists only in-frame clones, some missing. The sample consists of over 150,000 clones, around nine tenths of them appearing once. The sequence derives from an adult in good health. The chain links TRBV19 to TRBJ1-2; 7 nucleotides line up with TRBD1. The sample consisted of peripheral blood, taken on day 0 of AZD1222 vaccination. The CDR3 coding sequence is TGTGCCAGTAGTATAGGGGGACAGCAACACACCTTC. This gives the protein CASSIGGQQHTF.